What follows is one TCR beta chain and its context. A J-beta primer mix and a sample-barcoded 5' primer were used in a second PCR of about 7 to 12 cycles. Carrying 12 random nucleotides, a template-switch adaptor labeled each individual cDNA molecule. TCRdb analysed the 5' RACE reads with MiXCR anew, one entry per CDR3 protein. The table records about 1.4 million distinct CDR3 sequences, 45% to 70% of them present only once. The data originate from a study of blood T cells in healthy people across ages. V shed 0 bases, J shed 7 bases, and the junction held 7 bases outside the gene matches. Germline V gene data show CDR1 as SGHRS and CDR2 as YFSETQ. The CDR3 is 16 residues long.

The sequence was collected from a man aged 18 to 30 in good health. The sequencing input was blood. The chain joins TRBV5-1 to TRBJ2-1; 10 bases are shared with TRBD1. CDR3 sequence reads: CASSLGPGQGGNEQFF. The CDR3 nucleotides read TGCGCCAGCAGCTTGGGCCCCGGACAGGGGGGAAATGAGCAGTTCTTC.